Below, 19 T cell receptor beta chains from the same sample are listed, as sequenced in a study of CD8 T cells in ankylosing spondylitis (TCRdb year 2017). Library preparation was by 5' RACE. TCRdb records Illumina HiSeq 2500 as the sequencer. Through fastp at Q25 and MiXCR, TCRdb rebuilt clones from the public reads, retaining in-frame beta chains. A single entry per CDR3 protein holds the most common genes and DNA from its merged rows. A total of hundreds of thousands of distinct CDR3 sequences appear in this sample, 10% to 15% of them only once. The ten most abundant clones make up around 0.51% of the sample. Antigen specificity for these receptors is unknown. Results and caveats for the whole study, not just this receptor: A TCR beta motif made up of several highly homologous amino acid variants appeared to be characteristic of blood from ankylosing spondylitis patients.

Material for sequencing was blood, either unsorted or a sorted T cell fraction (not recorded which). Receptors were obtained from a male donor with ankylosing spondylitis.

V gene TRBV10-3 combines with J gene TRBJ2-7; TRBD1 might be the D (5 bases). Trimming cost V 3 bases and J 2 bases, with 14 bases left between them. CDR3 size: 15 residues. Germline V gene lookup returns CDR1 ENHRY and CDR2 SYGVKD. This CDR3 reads CAISESQGFPYEQYF. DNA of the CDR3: TGTGCCATCAGTGAATCTCAGGGATTCCCCTACGAGCAGTACTTC.

CDR3 DNA sequence: TGCAGTGCTGCCAGGACAGGGAGGAACATTCAGTACTTC. Translation: CSAARTGRNIQYF. This sequence joins TRBV20-1 and TRBJ2-4; 8 positions agree with TRBD1. J lost 7 bases, V lost 5 bases, and 7 bases had no gene match. The CDR3 runs 13 residues. Per germline, CDR1 DFQATT and CDR2 SNEGSKA (reference sequence).

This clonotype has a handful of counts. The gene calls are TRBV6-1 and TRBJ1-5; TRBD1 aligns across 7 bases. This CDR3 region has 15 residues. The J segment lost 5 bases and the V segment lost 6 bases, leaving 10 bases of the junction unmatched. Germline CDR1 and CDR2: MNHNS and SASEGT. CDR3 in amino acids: CASRTATGSHQPQHF. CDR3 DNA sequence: TGTGCCAGCAGGACGGCGACAGGGAGTCATCAGCCCCAGCATTTT.

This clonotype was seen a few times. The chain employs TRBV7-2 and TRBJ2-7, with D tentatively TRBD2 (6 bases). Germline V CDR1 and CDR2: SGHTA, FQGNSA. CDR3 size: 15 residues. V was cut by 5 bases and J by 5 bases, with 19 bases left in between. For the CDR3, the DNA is TGTGCCAGCAGCCTCTGGGGGGTTCGGGCCCACGAGCAGTACTTC. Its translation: CASSLWGVRAHEQYF.

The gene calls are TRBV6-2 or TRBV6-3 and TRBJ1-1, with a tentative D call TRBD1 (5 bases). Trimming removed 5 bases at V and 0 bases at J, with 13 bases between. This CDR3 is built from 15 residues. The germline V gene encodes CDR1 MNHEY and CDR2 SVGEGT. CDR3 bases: TGTGCCAGCAGTCCTTACCAGGGCATGAACACTGAAGCTTTCTTT. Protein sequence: CASSPYQGMNTEAFF.

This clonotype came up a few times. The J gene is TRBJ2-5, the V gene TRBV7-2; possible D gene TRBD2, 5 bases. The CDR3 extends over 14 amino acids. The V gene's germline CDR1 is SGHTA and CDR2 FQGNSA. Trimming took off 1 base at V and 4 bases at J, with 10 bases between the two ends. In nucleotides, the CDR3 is TGTGCCAGCAGCTTAGGCAACCGGGGAGAGACCCAGTACTTC. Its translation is CASSLGNRGETQYF.

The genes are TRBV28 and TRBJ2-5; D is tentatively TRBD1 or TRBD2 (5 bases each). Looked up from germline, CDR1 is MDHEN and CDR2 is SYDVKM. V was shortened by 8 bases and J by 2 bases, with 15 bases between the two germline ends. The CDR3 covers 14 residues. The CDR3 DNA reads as TGTGCCAGCTCCGATCGGGACGGACAAGAGACCCAGTACTTC. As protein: CASSDRDGQETQYF.

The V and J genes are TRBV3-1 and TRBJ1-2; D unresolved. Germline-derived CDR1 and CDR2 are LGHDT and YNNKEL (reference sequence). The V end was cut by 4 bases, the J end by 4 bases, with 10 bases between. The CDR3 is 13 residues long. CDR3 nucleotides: TGTGCCAGCAGCCGCGGACGGCCCTATGGCTACACCTTC. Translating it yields CASSRGRPYGYTF.

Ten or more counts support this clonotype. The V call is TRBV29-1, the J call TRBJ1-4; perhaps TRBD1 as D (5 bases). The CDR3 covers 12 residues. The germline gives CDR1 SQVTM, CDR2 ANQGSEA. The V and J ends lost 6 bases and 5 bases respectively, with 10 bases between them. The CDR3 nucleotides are TGCAGCGTCCGGGACTGGAATGAAAAACTGTTTTTT. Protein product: CSVRDWNEKLFF.

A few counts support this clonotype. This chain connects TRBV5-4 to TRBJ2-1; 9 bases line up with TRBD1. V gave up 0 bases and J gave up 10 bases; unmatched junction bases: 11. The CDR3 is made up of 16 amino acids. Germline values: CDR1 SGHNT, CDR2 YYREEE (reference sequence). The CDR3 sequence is CASSLDLNRGRGEQFF. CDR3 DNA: TGTGCCAGCAGCTTGGACCTTAACAGGGGGCGCGGGGAGCAGTTCTTC.

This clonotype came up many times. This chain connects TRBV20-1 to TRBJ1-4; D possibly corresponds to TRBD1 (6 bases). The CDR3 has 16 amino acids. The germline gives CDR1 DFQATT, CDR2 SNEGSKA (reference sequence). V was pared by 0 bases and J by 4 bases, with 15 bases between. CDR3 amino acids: CSARDYRVGGNEKLFF. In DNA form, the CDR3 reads TGCAGTGCTAGAGATTACAGGGTCGGGGGTAATGAAAAACTGTTTTTT.

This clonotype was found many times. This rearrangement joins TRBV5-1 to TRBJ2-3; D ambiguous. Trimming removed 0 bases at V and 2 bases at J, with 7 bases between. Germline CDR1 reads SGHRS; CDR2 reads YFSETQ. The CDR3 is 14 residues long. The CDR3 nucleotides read TGCGCCAGCAGCTTGGGGCAGACCACAGATACGCAGTATTTT. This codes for CASSLGQTTDTQYF.

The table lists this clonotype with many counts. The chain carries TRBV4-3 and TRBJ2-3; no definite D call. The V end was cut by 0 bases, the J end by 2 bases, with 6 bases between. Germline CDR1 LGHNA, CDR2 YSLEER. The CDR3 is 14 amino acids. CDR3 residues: CASSQDILTDTQYF. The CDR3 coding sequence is TGCGCCAGCAGCCAAGATATCCTCACAGATACGCAGTATTTT.

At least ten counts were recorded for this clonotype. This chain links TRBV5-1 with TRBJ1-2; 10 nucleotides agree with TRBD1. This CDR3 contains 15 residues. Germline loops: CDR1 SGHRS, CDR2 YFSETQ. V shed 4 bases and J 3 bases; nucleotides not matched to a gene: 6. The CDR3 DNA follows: TGCGCCAGCAGCCTACGCGGGACAGGGGACTATGGCTACACCTTC. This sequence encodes CASSLRGTGDYGYTF.

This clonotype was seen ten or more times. The CDR3 region is CASSQGTGVRTANTGELFF. CDR3 in DNA: TGTGCCAGCAGCCAAGGGACGGGGGTTCGGACCGCGAACACCGGGGAGCTGTTTTTT. This chain links TRBV4-2 with TRBJ2-2, with a possible D match to TRBD2 (6 bases). The germline CDR1 and CDR2 sequences are LGHNA and YNFKEQ. The CDR3 has 19 amino acids. The V gene lost 1 base and the J gene lost 0 bases, with 18 bases spanning the gap.

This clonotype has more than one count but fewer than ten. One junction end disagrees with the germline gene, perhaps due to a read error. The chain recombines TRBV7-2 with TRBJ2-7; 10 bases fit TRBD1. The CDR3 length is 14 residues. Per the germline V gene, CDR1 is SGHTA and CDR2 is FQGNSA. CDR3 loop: CASSLAGQGYVQYF. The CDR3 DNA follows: TGTGCCAGCAGCTTAGCGGGACAGGGGTACGTGCAGTACTTC.

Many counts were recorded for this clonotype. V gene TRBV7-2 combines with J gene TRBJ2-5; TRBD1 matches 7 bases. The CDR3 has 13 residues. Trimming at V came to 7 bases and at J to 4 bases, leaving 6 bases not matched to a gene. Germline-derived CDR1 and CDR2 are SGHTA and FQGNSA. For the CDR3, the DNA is TGTGCCAGCACCAGGACAGGAGGAGAGACCCAGTACTTC. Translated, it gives CASTRTGGETQYF.

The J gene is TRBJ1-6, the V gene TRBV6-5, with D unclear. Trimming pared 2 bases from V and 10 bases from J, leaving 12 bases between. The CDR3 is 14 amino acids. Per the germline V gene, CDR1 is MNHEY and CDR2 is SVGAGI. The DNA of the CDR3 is TGTGCCAGCAGTTACGGCCAGACACGCTCACCCCTCCACTTT. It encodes CASSYGQTRSPLHF.

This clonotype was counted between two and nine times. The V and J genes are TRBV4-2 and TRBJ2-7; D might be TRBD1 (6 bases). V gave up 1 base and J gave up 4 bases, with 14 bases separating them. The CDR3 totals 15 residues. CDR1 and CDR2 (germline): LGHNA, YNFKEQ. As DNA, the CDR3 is TGTGCCAGCAGCCAAGGGGTACAGGGTTGGTACGAGCAGTACTTC. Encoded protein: CASSQGVQGWYEQYF.